This T cell receptor beta chain was retrieved from a study of blood T cell repertoires in COVID-19. Study-level information: The United States, Italy and Spain supplied acute and convalescent COVID-19 samples. The analysed material was cDNA or gDNA that came from T cells, B-cell-depleted T cells, or PBMCs.

In the study's own analysis: The authors estimated nucleated cell counts from reference gene primer amplification. Profiled with immunoSEQ multiplex PCR; TCRdb holds only in-frame clones, not every one. V and J calls and clone size are as listed in that table; D and trimming were resolved from the DNA. The data hold 40,000 to 65,000 clones, with roughly 85% observed a single time. This clone was seen just once. The CDR3 spans 18 residues. With 5 bases removed from V and 5 bases from J, the gap between germline ends came to 25 bases. The V gene's germline CDR1 is KGHSH and CDR2 LQKENI. This sequence joins TRBV18 and TRBJ2-1; D may be TRBD1 (6 bases). Material: peripheral blood. This clonotype originated in a man older than 75 with acute or convalescent COVID-19. The CDR3: CASSATRGLGRDHNEQFF. CDR3 nucleotide sequence: TGTGCCAGCTCAGCGACAAGGGGGTTAGGGAGAGATCACAATGAGCAGTTCTTC.